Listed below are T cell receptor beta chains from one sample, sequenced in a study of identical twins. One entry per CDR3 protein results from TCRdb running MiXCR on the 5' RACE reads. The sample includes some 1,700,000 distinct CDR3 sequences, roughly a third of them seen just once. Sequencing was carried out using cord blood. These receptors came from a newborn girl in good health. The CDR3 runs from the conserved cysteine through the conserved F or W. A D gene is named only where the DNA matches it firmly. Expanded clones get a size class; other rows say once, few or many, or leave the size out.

CDR3 DNA: TGCAGTGCTAATGTAGAGGCTAACTATGGCTACACCTTC
CDR3 protein: CSANVEANYGYTF
clone size: NA
J gene: TRBJ1-2
D gene: NA
V gene: TRBV20-1

CDR3 DNA: TGTGCCAGCAGCTTAGCGGGTGCGTCTAGGGCGTACTTC
CDR3 protein: CASSLAGASRAYF
clone size: NA
J gene: TRBJ2-5
D gene: NA
V gene: TRBV13

CDR3 DNA: TGTGCCAGCAGTTTTGGTCGTGGAGGGTGGAATGAGCAGTTCTTC
CDR3 protein: CASSFGRGGWNEQFF
clone size: few
J gene: TRBJ2-1
D gene: NA
V gene: TRBV12-3/TRBV12-4

CDR3 DNA: TGTGCCAGCAGCCAAGTGGGGGGCGACGAGCAGTTCTTC
CDR3 protein: CASSQVGGDEQFF
clone size: NA
J gene: TRBJ2-1
D gene: NA
V gene: TRBV4-2

CDR3 DNA: TGTGCCAGCAGTGAAGCTCCGACTAGCGGGAGCGGCCCAGATACGCAGTATTTT
CDR3 protein: CASSEAPTSGSGPDTQYF
clone size: NA
J gene: TRBJ2-3
D gene: TRBD2
V gene: TRBV6-1

CDR3 DNA: TGCAGTGCTAGAGTGGGTAGCGAGAGGGAAGAGACCCAGTACTTC
CDR3 protein: CSARVGSEREETQYF
clone size: few
J gene: TRBJ2-5
D gene: NA
V gene: TRBV20-1

CDR3 DNA: TGCAGTGCCGCGAGCCGGGCGGATCGGAGCTCCTACGAGCAGTACTTC
CDR3 protein: CSAASRADRSSYEQYF
clone size: NA
J gene: TRBJ2-7
D gene: NA
V gene: TRBV20-1

CDR3 DNA: TGTGCCAGCACCCACGGTTCGGCTTTCTATGGCTACACCTTC
CDR3 protein: CASTHGSAFYGYTF
clone size: few
J gene: TRBJ1-2
D gene: NA
V gene: TRBV11-2

CDR3 DNA: TGTGCCAGCAGTTACCGCGGAGGGGGCACTAATGAAAAACTGTTTTTT
CDR3 protein: CASSYRGGGTNEKLFF
clone size: NA
J gene: TRBJ1-4
D gene: TRBD1
V gene: TRBV6-6

CDR3 DNA: TGTACCAGCAGCTTAGCGGCGGGAGTCCTCGAGCAGTACTTC
CDR3 protein: CTSSLAAGVLEQYF
clone size: once
J gene: TRBJ2-7
D gene: TRBD2
V gene: TRBV7-2

CDR3 DNA: TGCAGTGCTAGAGAGGACAGGGGGACTGCAACTAATGAAAAACTGTTTTTT
CDR3 protein: CSAREDRGTATNEKLFF
clone size: few
J gene: TRBJ1-4
D gene: TRBD1
V gene: TRBV20-1

CDR3 DNA: TGCAGTCCCAAACGGGGCCGAGAGACCCAGTACTTC
CDR3 protein: CSPKRGRETQYF
clone size: NA
J gene: TRBJ2-5
D gene: NA
V gene: TRBV20-1

CDR3 DNA: TGTGCCAGCAGTTCCTGGACAGGGGGTAACTATGGCTACACCTTC
CDR3 protein: CASSSWTGGNYGYTF
clone size: NA
J gene: TRBJ1-2
D gene: TRBD1
V gene: TRBV6-6

CDR3 DNA: TGCGCCAGCAGCGGGGCCGATCAGGAGACCCAGTACTTC
CDR3 protein: CASSGADQETQYF
clone size: many
J gene: TRBJ2-5
D gene: NA
V gene: TRBV5-1

CDR3 DNA: TGTGCCAGCATAAATCCGGAGGGAAGCTACGAGCAGTACTTC
CDR3 protein: CASINPEGSYEQYF
clone size: NA
J gene: TRBJ2-7
D gene: NA
V gene: TRBV28

CDR3 DNA: TGTGCCAGCAGTTCCTACGGGGTAGCGGGAGTAGATACGCAGTATTTT
CDR3 protein: CASSSYGVAGVDTQYF
clone size: once
J gene: TRBJ2-3
D gene: TRBD2
V gene: TRBV6-5

CDR3 DNA: TGTGCCAGCAGCCCTCTCCTTTTCGGAAGGACCCAGTACTTC
CDR3 protein: CASSPLLFGRTQYF
clone size: NA
J gene: TRBJ2-5
D gene: NA
V gene: TRBV12-3/TRBV12-4

CDR3 DNA: TGTGCCAGCAGCGGCGGGGTATTGTTCAATGAGCAGTTCTTC
CDR3 protein: CASSGGVLFNEQFF
clone size: many
J gene: TRBJ2-1
D gene: NA
V gene: TRBV3-1

CDR3 DNA: TGTGCCACCAGTGATAGACCTAAGGACGCCTACAATGAGCAGTACTTC
CDR3 protein: CATSDRPKDAYNEQYF
clone size: NA
J gene: TRBJ2-5
D gene: NA
V gene: TRBV24-1

CDR3 DNA: TGTGCCAGCAGGCCCAGGGGGAGGAACTATGGCTACACCTTC
CDR3 protein: CASRPRGRNYGYTF
clone size: few
J gene: TRBJ1-2
D gene: TRBD1
V gene: TRBV6-5

CDR3 DNA: TGTGCCAGCAGTGAACCGGGACAGGGGGCCTATGAGCAGTTCTTC
CDR3 protein: CASSEPGQGAYEQFF
clone size: few
J gene: TRBJ2-1
D gene: TRBD1
V gene: TRBV25-1

CDR3 DNA: TGTGCCAGCAGCCTTTTGGGGGCGACCTACAATGAGCAGTACTTC
CDR3 protein: CASSLLGATYNEQYF
clone size: NA
J gene: TRBJ2-5
D gene: NA
V gene: TRBV3-1

CDR3 DNA: TGCAGTGCTAGAATGGGAAGAGAGACCCAGTACTTC
CDR3 protein: CSARMGRETQYF
clone size: NA
J gene: TRBJ2-5
D gene: NA
V gene: TRBV20-1

CDR3 DNA: TGTGCCAGCAGCCGTCCAGGGTCTTCCTATAATTCACCCCTCCACTTT
CDR3 protein: CASSRPGSSYNSPLHF
clone size: NA
J gene: TRBJ1-6
D gene: NA
V gene: TRBV25-1

CDR3 DNA: TGCGCCAGCAGCCCTACAGGGGGAGGCTACAATGAGCAGTACTTC
CDR3 protein: CASSPTGGGYNEQYF
clone size: NA
J gene: TRBJ2-7
D gene: TRBD1
V gene: TRBV5-1

CDR3 DNA: TGCAGTGCTAGATCCGTGGGGGGTTTCGGGGCCAACGTCCTGACTTTC
CDR3 protein: CSARSVGGFGANVLTF
clone size: NA
J gene: TRBJ2-6
D gene: NA
V gene: TRBV20-1

CDR3 DNA: TGCGCCAGCAGCTTGGAGGGCCAGGGGGATGAGCAGTTCTTC
CDR3 protein: CASSLEGQGDEQFF
clone size: NA
J gene: TRBJ2-1
D gene: TRBD1
V gene: TRBV5-1

CDR3 DNA: TGTGCCAGCACCACAGGGGTGGGATATTATGAGCAGTTCTTC
CDR3 protein: CASTTGVGYYEQFF
clone size: NA
J gene: TRBJ2-1
D gene: TRBD1
V gene: TRBV6-1

CDR3 DNA: TGTGCCAGCAGCAAAGGGGACAGGGGGTCACCCCTCCACTTT
CDR3 protein: CASSKGDRGSPLHF
clone size: few
J gene: TRBJ1-6
D gene: NA
V gene: TRBV21-1

CDR3 DNA: TGTGCCAGCAGTTCACGGGCCCGAGATTCCTACGAGCAGTACTTC
CDR3 protein: CASSSRARDSYEQYF
clone size: NA
J gene: TRBJ2-7
D gene: NA
V gene: TRBV27

CDR3 DNA: TGCGCCAGCAGCCAAGTTAATAGGGAGACCCAGTACTTC
CDR3 protein: CASSQVNRETQYF
clone size: NA
J gene: TRBJ2-5
D gene: NA
V gene: TRBV4-1

CDR3 DNA: TGTGCCAGCAGCCAAGACACGCCCGGGACCATTATCTATGAGCAGTTCTTC
CDR3 protein: CASSQDTPGTIIYEQFF
clone size: NA
J gene: TRBJ2-1
D gene: NA
V gene: TRBV4-2

CDR3 DNA: TGTGCCAGCAGACTAGCGGGAGGCATGGATACGCAGTATTTT
CDR3 protein: CASRLAGGMDTQYF
clone size: NA
J gene: TRBJ2-3
D gene: TRBD2
V gene: TRBV6-2/TRBV6-3

CDR3 DNA: TGCAGTGCCCTAGCGTCCATGAGCTACGAGCAGTACTTC
CDR3 protein: CSALASMSYEQYF
clone size: few
J gene: TRBJ2-7
D gene: NA
V gene: TRBV20-1

CDR3 DNA: TGTGCCAGCAGCCTTAGAGGTATAGATACGCAGTATTTT
CDR3 protein: CASSLRGIDTQYF
clone size: NA
J gene: TRBJ2-3
D gene: NA
V gene: TRBV3-1

CDR3 DNA: TGCAGCGTTGACGGCGGGGGGCCAGATACGCAGTATTTT
CDR3 protein: CSVDGGGPDTQYF
clone size: few
J gene: TRBJ2-3
D gene: TRBD2
V gene: TRBV29-1